One and the same sample provided the 9 T cell receptor beta chains below, sequenced in a study of cytomegalovirus exposure and HLA in healthy donors. In the PCR, 60 Vbeta and 13 Jbeta primers were used. Measured with immunoSEQ multiplex PCR; TCRdb has only the in-frame clones, and not every one. Of 150,000 to 200,000 clones in the sample, 84% were seen once. The sample was PBMCs. The receptors come from a man aged 18-30 years in good health and CMV-seronegative.

CDR3 sequence: CASKEGPTYEQYF. The CDR3 coding sequence is TGTGCCAGTAAGGAGGGGCCGACCTACGAGCAGTACTTC. The V gene is TRBV19, the J gene TRBJ2-5; the D gene is possibly TRBD2 (6 bases). TRBJ2-7 matches the DNA end more closely, so the J call is doubtful. This CDR3 is 13 amino acids long. The germline V gene has CDR1 LNHDA and CDR2 SQIVND (reference sequence).

Only a few counts were recorded for this clone. The chain combines TRBV4-1 with TRBJ2-7; TRBD1 aligns across 7 bases. The CDR3 runs to 16 residues. The ends lost 2 bases at V and 4 bases at J; junction bases unmatched: 11. Germline CDR1 and CDR2: MGHRA and YSYEKL. CDR3 amino acids: CASSQSATGVGYEQYF. CDR3 coding DNA: TGCGCCAGCAGCCAATCTGCCACAGGGGTGGGTTACGAGCAGTACTTC.

The chain recombines TRBV5-4 with TRBJ1-1; 7 bases agree with TRBD1. CDR1 SGHNT and CDR2 YYREEE come from the germline V gene (reference sequence). The trim removed 4 bases at V and 1 base at J, leaving 4 bases unmatched. The CDR3 contains 14 residues. The CDR3 here is CASSGRTGNTEAFF. CDR3 coding DNA: TGTGCCAGCAGCGGACGGACAGGGAACACTGAAGCTTTCTTT.

This clone was detected a few times. Here the CDR3 DNA reads TGCGCCAGCAGCTTGGTCGGGAGAGATACGCAGTATTTT. Translating gives CASSLVGRDTQYF. The V call is TRBV5-1, the J call TRBJ2-3; tentative D call: TRBD2 (6 bases). This CDR3 region has 13 residues. V lost 0 bases, J lost 5 bases, and 7 bases lay in between. Germline CDR1 reads SGHRS; CDR2 reads YFSETQ.

The chain combines TRBV5-8 with TRBJ1-1, with a possible D match to TRBD1 (5 bases). The CDR3 loop spans 15 amino acids. The germline V gene encodes CDR1 SGHTS and CDR2 YDEGEE. The V and J ends lost 10 bases and 2 bases respectively, with 21 bases between them. Written as DNA, the CDR3 is TGTGCCTCCAAGCTTGGGGCCGGAATCAACACTGAAGCTTTCTTT. Amino acid sequence: CASKLGAGINTEAFF.

This rearrangement joins TRBV4-1 to TRBJ2-1; 9 nucleotides align to TRBD2. The CDR3 length is 15 residues. Germline CDR1 reads MGHRA; CDR2 reads YSYEKL. V shed 1 base, J shed 6 bases, and the junction held 4 bases outside the gene matches. CDR3 region: CASSQGGGVGNEQFF. The CDR3 region has the DNA TGCGCCAGCAGCCAAGGCGGGGGGGTCGGCAATGAGCAGTTCTTC.

A few counts support this clone. The V call is TRBV7-6, the J call TRBJ2-5, with TRBD1 matching over 8 bases. The CDR3 is 14 residues long. CDR1 and CDR2 (germline): SGHVS, FNYEAQ. V gave up 0 bases and J gave up 5 bases; unmatched junction bases: 2. The CDR3 region has the DNA TGTGCCAGCAGCTTAGCTGCAGGGGGCGAGACCCAGTACTTC. The encoded protein is CASSLAAGGETQYF.

V and J are TRBV5-4 and TRBJ2-1; D possibly corresponds to TRBD1 (6 bases). Germline assignment: CDR1 SGHNT and CDR2 YYREEE (reference sequence). This CDR3 has 13 amino acids. The V end was cut by 4 bases, the J end by 5 bases, with 10 bases between. CDR3 sequence reads: CASSRDTNNEQFF. The CDR3 DNA reads TGTGCCAGCAGCCGGGACACCAACAATGAGCAGTTCTTC.

The gene calls are TRBV10-3 and TRBJ2-3; 14 bases line up with TRBD2. CDR1 is ENHRY and CDR2 is SYGVKD in the germline V gene. The ends lost 5 bases at V and 3 bases at J; junction bases unmatched: 1. The CDR3 is made up of 15 amino acids. The CDR3 region has the DNA TGTGCCATCAGTCGACTAGCGGGAGGGACAGATACGCAGTATTTT. This gives the protein CAISRLAGGTDTQYF.